This paragraph covers one T cell receptor beta chain sequence. The antigen is unknown. The CDR3 has 14 amino acids. Germline V CDR1 and CDR2: SNHLY, FYNNEI. V shed 6 bases and J shed 0 bases, with 11 bases lying between them. The data were taken from a study of T cell responses to AZD1222 COVID-19 vaccine. For the study at large: Researchers grouped second doses given at about 4 or about 12 weeks into one pool. General observations from the study: AZD1222 recipients seropositive at baseline numbered only 5 or 6. Females made up more of the donors, who were largely white British, and clonal diversity may have come out too low.

TCRdb's copy holds only in-frame clones and misses some; the assay was immunoSEQ multiplex PCR. This table has fewer than 75,000 clones, about 85% appearing once. The origin of this receptor is an adult in good health. Sequencing was performed on peripheral blood, taken on day 0 of AZD1222 vaccination. The V and J genes are TRBV2 and TRBJ1-2; D possibly corresponds to TRBD1 (5 bases). The chain's CDR3 is CASRVDTTNYGYTF. For the CDR3, the DNA is TGTGCCAGCAGAGTGGACACCACTAACTATGGCTACACCTTC. Full variable domain (missing parts from reference TRBV2 and TRBJ1-2): EPEVTQTPSHQVTQMGQEVILRCVPISNHLYFYWYRQILGQKVEFLVSFYNNEISEKSEIFDDQFSVERPDGSNFTLKIRSTKLEDSAMYFCASRVDTTNYGYTFGSGTRLTVV.